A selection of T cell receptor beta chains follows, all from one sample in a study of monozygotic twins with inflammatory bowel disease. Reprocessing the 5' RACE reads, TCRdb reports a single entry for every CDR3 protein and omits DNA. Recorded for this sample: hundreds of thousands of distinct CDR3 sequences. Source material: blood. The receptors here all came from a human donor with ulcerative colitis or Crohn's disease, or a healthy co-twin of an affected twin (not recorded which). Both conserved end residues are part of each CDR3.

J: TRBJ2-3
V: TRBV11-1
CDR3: CASSRSPQGQEAQYF

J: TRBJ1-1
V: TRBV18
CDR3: CASSPLAGPNTEAFF

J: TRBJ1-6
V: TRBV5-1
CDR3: CASSLFEGNSPLHF

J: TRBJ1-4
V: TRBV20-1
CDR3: CSAPKGQDGKLFF

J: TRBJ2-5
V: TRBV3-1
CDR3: CASSRWTGEETQYF

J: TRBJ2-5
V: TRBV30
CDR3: CAWSVRSGRRQETQYF

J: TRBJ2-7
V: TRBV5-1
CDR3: CASSLSPRGAYEQYF

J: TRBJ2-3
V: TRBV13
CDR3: CASSVPLLRGGTDTQYF

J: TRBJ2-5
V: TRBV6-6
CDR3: CASSLRRGETQYF

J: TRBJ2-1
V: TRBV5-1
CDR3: CASSLVSSGGYNEQFF

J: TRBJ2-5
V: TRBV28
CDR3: CASTLSWAQETQYF

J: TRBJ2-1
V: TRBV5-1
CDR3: CASSPLAGEFGEQFF

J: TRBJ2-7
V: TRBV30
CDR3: CAWTRGGSYEQYF

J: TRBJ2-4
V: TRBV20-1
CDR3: CSAPRGLAGADIQYF

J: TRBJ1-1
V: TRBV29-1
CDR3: CSVEGRFSGMEAFF

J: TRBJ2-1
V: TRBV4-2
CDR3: CASSLGRGGSYNEQFF

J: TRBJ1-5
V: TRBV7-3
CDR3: CASSLGPHQPQHF

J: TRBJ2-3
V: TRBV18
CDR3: CASSPKGPSTDTQYF

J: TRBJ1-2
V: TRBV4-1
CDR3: CASSQDWAGGLIYGYTF

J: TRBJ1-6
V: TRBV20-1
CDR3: CSASPRRGDSPLHF

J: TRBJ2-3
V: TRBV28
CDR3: CASSSPQGANPTDTQYF

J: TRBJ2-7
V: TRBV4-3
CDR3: CASSQGDSGYEQYF

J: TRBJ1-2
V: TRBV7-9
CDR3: CASSPDQGINLWSGYTF

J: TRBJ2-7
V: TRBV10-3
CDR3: CAIRPRGNSYEQYF

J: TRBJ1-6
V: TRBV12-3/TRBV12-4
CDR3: CASSYSIKSGGLNYNSPLHF

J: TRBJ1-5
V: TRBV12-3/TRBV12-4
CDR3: CASSLDMGRESPQHF

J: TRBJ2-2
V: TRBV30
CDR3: CAWSSSGELFF

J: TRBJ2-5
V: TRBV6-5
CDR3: CASSYSNSETQYF

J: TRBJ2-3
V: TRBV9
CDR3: CASSVSGQGGSDTQYF

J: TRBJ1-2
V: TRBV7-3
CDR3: CASSTSAGNGYTF

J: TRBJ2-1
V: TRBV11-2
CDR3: CASSLDDPGLLINEQFF

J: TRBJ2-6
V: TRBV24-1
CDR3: CATSDSRTASGANVLTF

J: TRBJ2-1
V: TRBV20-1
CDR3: CSARYPSTHSSYNEQFF

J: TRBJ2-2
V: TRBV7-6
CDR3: CASRRPGQGGEPGELFF

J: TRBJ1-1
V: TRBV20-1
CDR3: CSASWYGQLNTEAFF

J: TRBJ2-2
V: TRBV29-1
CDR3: CSVRIFTGELFF

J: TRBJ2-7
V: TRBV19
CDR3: CASSIKRTVLSEQYF

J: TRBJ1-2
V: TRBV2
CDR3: CASSDHRGTGYGYTF

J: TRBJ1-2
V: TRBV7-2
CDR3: CASSPSGTVIYGYTF

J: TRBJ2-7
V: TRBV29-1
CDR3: CSVDVVRGQVYEQYF

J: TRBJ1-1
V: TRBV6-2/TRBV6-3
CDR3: CASNTWTVNTEAFF

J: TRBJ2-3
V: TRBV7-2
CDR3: CASSLEGGSWDTQYF

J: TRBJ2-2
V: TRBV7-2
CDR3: CASSLAGGRLAGELFF

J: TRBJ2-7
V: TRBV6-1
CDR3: CASGQGYSYEQYF

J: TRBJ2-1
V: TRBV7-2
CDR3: CASSLGNQGYEQFF

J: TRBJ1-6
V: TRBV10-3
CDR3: CATTGTSGSPLHF

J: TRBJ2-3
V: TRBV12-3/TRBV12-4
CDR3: CASTLNTDTQYF

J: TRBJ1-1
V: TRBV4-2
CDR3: CASSQSWSVLNTEAFF

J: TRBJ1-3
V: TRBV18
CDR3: CASSPLGTASSGNTIYF

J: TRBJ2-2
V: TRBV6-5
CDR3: CASSYWDETGELFF

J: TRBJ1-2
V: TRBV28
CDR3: CASRDGYGYTF